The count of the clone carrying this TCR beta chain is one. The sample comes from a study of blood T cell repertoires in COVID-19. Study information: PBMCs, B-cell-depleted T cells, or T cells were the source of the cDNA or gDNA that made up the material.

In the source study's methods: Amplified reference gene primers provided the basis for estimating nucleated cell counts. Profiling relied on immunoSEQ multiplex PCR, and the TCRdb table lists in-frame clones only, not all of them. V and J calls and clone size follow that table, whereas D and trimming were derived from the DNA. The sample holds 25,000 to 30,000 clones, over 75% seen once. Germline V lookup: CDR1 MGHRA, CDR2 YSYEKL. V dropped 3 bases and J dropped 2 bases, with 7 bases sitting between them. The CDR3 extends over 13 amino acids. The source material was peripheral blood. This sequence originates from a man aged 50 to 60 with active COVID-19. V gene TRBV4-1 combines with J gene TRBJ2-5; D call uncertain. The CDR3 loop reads CASSHWRQETQYF. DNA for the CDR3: TGCGCCAGCAGCCACTGGCGGCAAGAGACCCAGTACTTC.